A single sample gave rise to the 3 T cell receptor beta chains below, sequenced in a study of tumor-infiltrating lymphocytes in primary liver carcinoma. The source material, 20-30 mg of unsorted bulk tissue, was used to co-extract RNA and DNA. The template, roughly 0.45 ug total RNA, yielded TCR beta cDNA made with a constant-region primer. Amplification in three nested multiplex PCR rounds with slightly modified ARM-PCR gave rise to TCR beta libraries. In the first two PCR rounds, TRBV1-TRBV30 forward primers were paired with a C-beta reverse primer, and each round lasted around 10 cycles. TCRdb reprocessed the multiplex PCR reads with MiXCR, giving one entry per CDR3 protein. The sample holds about 50,000 distinct CDR3 sequences, around 73% seen once. The sequenced sample consisted of liver tumor tissue from sampling region 5. As for subset: tumor region T5, tumor centre. These receptors were collected from a man between 35 and 55 years old with primary liver carcinoma and hepatitis B virus infection.

This clonotype was seen only a few times. The chain has TRBV6-1 and TRBJ1-4; D unresolved. The CDR3 has 16 amino acids. The V end lost 0 bases, the J end lost 4 bases, and 12 bases lay between the germline ends. CDR1 is MNHNS and CDR2 is SASEGT in the germline V gene. The CDR3 here is CASSEAGIAINEKLFF. DNA for the CDR3: TGTGCCAGCAGTGAAGCGGGCATTGCAATTAATGAAAAACTGTTTTTT.

The chain is built from TRBV30 and TRBJ2-7; a weak D match, TRBD2 (6 bases). The CDR3 length is 17 residues. V was trimmed by 0 bases and J by 6 bases, leaving 24 bases between them. From germline, CDR1 is GTSNPN and CDR2 SVGIG (reference sequence). CDR3 sequence reads: CAWSVLHAGCYYGEQYF. The CDR3 nucleotides read TGTGCCTGGAGTGTATTACACGCGGGGTGCTACTACGGCGAGCAGTACTTC. Filled out from reference TRBV30 and TRBJ2-7, the complete variable domain reads SQTIHQWPATLVQPVGSPLSLECTVEGTSNPNLYWYRQAAGRGLQLLFYSVGIGQISSEVPQNLSASRPQDRQFILSSKKLLLSDSGFYLCAWSVLHAGCYYGEQYFGPGTRLTVT.

The chain uses TRBV18 and TRBJ1-2, with D possibly TRBD1 on 6 matching bases. The germline CDR1 and CDR2 sequences are KGHSH and LQKENI. Deletions cut 3 bases from V and 5 bases from J, with 19 bases between. The length of the CDR3 is 16 residues. The CDR3 bases are TGTGCCAGCTCACCTTGGAACCCGGGACAACCTTATGGCTACACCTTC. As protein: CASSPWNPGQPYGYTF.